This TCR beta chain was captured in a study of blood T cells in healthy people across ages. At the level of the study: For every two T cells, template switching captured about one barcoded beta molecule. Study-level points and caveats: Strong correlation was found linking TCR beta diversity to naive T cell percentage. PBMCs that were unsorted prevented a conclusive naive versus antigen-experienced comparison.

This clonotype was counted only a few times. Its antigen remains unidentified. Trimming shortened V by 5 bases and J by 9 bases, and 11 bases separated the two germline ends. Per germline, CDR1 SGHTA and CDR2 FQGNSA. The CDR3 totals 12 residues. Then a second PCR, running roughly 7 to 11 cycles, was carried out with a sample-barcoded 5' primer and a J-beta primer mix. TCRdb used MiXCR to reprocess the 5' RACE reads, holding one entry per CDR3 protein. The sample carries 1.5 million to 2 million distinct CDR3 sequences, roughly 28% recorded once. Each sample had at least 6.5 million PBMCs isolated. This TCR was recovered from a woman in her twenties or thirties in good health. The sample taken for sequencing was blood. This chain connects TRBV7-2 to TRBJ2-1; D is unclear. The CDR3 sequence is CASSLGFPEQFF. CDR3 coding DNA: TGTGCCAGCAGCCTAGGGTTTCCTGAGCAGTTCTTC.